Presented here are 9 T cell receptor beta chains from one specimen sequenced in a study of blood T cell repertoires in COVID-19. This table comes from immunoSEQ multiplex PCR, and its TCRdb copy is limited to in-frame clones, with some not included. The top ten hold less than 3% of the sample, which has a few hundred thousand clones, roughly 90% seen once. The material sequenced was peripheral blood. These receptors were obtained from a woman aged 25 to 45 with active or convalescent COVID-19.

The chain employs TRBV14 and TRBJ2-5; TRBD2 is a possible D gene (7 bases). CDR1 is SGHDN, CDR2 FVKESK, per germline. V was shortened by 4 bases and J by 6 bases, with 24 bases between the two germline ends. The length of the CDR3 is 17 residues. The CDR3 DNA follows: TGTGCCAGCAGCCGCTCGATCGTAGGGGGGGTAAGAAAGACCCAGTACTTC. Amino acid sequence: CASSRSIVGGVRKTQYF.

This chain links TRBV2 with TRBJ1-1; D unclear. Germline V lookup: CDR1 SNHLY, CDR2 FYNNEI. The CDR3 is 14 amino acids. V was shortened by 3 bases and J by 7 bases, with 15 bases between the two germline ends. DNA for the CDR3: TGTGCCAGCAGTGAGTCTTCCGGGTATGGTGAAGCTTTCTTT. It translates to CASSESSGYGEAFF.

J is TRBJ2-5 and V is TRBV6-5; TRBD2 matches 8 bases. The V segment lost 6 bases and the J segment 4 bases; nucleotides outside the gene matches: 10. The CDR3 totals 15 residues. Germline V gives CDR1 MNHEY, CDR2 SVGAGI. Here the CDR3 DNA reads TGTGCCAGCAGCTCCTACGGGGGGGCGCTAGAGACCCAGTACTTC. Amino acid sequence: CASSSYGGALETQYF.

The chain couples TRBV4-3 to TRBJ1-1; TRBD1 matches at 10 bases. With V trimmed by 0 bases and J by 1 base, 11 bases remained unmatched. Germline loops: CDR1 LGHNA, CDR2 YSLEER. The length of the CDR3 is 19 residues. CDR3 residues: CASSQDLGQGLEWNTEAFF. In nucleotides, the CDR3 is TGCGCCAGCAGCCAAGATCTGGGACAGGGGTTAGAGTGGAACACTGAAGCTTTCTTT.

The rearrangement links TRBV12-3 or TRBV12-4 to TRBJ1-1; TRBD1 agrees at 7 bases. This CDR3 has 13 amino acids. Trimming cost V 10 bases and J 5 bases; bases outside gene matches: 10. In DNA, the CDR3 is TGTGCCATTAAGAGGGGGCGCGGGACTGAAGCTTTCTTT. The encoded protein is CAIKRGRGTEAFF.

CDR3 DNA sequence: TGTGCCAGCAGTTTCTCACCAGACAGGGGCTATGGCTACACCTTC. Translated, it gives CASSFSPDRGYGYTF. V gene TRBV6-2 or TRBV6-3 combines with J gene TRBJ1-2; 8 bases are a match to TRBD1. Germline V gives CDR1 MNHEY, CDR2 SVGEGT. The CDR3 sequence is 15 residues long. With 4 bases clipped from V and 4 bases from J, the junction kept 8 bases outside the gene matches.

The gene calls are TRBV21-1 and TRBJ2-3; TRBD2 is the table's D call and was not checked against the DNA. TRBV21-1 corresponds to a pseudogene. CDR3 length: 15 amino acids. The chain's CDR3 is CASSLEEGYTDTQYF. CDR3 nucleotide sequence: TGTGCCAGCAGCCTGGAGGAGGGATACACAGATACGCAGTATTTT.

The chain carries TRBV7-3 and TRBJ2-1; TRBD2 matches at 8 bases. CDR1 is SGHTA and CDR2 is FQGTGA in the germline V gene. The V and J ends lost 5 bases and 1 base, in that order; junction bases with no gene match: 4. The CDR3 loop spans 15 amino acids. The CDR3 DNA reads as TGTGCCAGCAGCCAAATAGCGGGATCCTACAATGAGCAGTTCTTC. Translation: CASSQIAGSYNEQFF.

The sample holds one count of this clone. This chain uses TRBV7-2 with TRBJ2-5; TRBD2 agrees at 13 bases. Germline V gene lookup returns CDR1 SGHTA and CDR2 FQGNSA. The CDR3 totals 19 residues. V was clipped by 1 base and J by 0 bases; unmatched bases: 8. The CDR3 region is CASSLVFRGLAGHQETQYF. The CDR3 DNA reads as TGTGCCAGCAGCTTAGTTTTTAGGGGACTAGCGGGGCACCAAGAGACCCAGTACTTC. The variable domain in full, with the rest retrieved from reference TRBV7-2 and TRBJ2-5, is GAGVSQSPSNKVTEKGKDVELRCDPISGHTALYWYRQSLGQGLEFLIYFQGNSAPDKSGLPSDRFSAERTGGSVSTLTIQRTQQEDSAVYLCASSLVFRGLAGHQETQYFGPGTRLLVL.